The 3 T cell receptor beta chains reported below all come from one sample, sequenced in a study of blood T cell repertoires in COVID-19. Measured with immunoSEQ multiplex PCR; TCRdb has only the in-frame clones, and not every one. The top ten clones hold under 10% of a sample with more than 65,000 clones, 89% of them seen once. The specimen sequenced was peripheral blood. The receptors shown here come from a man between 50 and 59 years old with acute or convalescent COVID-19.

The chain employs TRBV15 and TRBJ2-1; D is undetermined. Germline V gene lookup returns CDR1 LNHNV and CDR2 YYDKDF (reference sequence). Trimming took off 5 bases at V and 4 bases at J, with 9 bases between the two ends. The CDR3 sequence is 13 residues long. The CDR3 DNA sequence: TGTGCCACCAGCGCGAGTATTTACAATGAGCAGTTCTTC. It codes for CATSASIYNEQFF.

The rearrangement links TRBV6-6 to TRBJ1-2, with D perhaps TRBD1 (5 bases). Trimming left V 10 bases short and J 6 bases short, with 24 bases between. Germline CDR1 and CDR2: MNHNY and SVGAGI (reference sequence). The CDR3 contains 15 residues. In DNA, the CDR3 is TGTGCCACAAGGGGCCCCGGTGGGGCGCACGATGGCTACACCTTC. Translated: CATRGPGGAHDGYTF.

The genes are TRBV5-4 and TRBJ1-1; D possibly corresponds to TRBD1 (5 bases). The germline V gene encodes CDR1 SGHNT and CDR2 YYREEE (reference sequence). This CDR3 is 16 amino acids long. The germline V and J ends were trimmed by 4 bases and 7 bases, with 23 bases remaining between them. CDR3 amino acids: CASSPRPSGGGGEAFF. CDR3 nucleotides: TGTGCCAGCAGCCCCCGACCTTCCGGGGGGGGTGGTGAAGCTTTCTTT.